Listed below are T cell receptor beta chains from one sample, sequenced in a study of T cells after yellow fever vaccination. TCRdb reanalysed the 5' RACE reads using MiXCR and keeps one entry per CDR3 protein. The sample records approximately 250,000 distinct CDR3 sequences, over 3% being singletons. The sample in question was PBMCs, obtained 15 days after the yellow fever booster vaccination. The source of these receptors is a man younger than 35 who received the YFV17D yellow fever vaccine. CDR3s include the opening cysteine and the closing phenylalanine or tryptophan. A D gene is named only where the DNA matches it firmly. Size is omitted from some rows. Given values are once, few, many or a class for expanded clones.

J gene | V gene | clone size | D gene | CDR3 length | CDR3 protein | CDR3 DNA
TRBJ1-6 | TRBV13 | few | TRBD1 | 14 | CASSFGTASSPLHF | TGTGCCAGCAGCTTTGGGACAGCGAGTTCACCCCTCCACTTT
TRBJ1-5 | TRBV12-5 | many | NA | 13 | CASGLSYNQPQHF | TGTGCTAGTGGTTTGTCCTACAATCAGCCCCAGCATTTT
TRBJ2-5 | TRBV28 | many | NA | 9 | CASTGTQYF | TGTGCCAGCACGGGGACCCAGTACTTC
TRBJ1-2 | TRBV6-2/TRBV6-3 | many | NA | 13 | CASSVTTGYGYTF | TGTGCCAGCAGCGTGACGACAGGCTATGGCTACACCTTC
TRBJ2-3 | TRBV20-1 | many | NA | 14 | CSAPYRGGIDTQYF | TGCAGTGCTCCATACAGGGGGGGAATAGATACGCAGTATTTT
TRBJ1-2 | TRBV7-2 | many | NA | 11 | CASSLSVGYTF | TGTGCCAGCAGCTTATCCGTAGGCTACACCTTC
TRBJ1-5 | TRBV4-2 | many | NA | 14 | CASDPAAMDQPQHF | TGTGCCAGCGATCCAGCAGCAATGGATCAGCCCCAGCATTTT
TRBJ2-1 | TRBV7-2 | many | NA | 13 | CASSLAKNNEQFF | TGTGCCAGCAGCTTAGCCAAGAACAATGAGCAGTTCTTC
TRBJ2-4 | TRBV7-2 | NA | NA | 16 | CASSLGIGLAKNIQYF | TGTGCCAGCAGCTTAGGGATAGGCTTAGCCAAAAACATTCAGTACTTC
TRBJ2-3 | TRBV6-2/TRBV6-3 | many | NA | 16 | CASSSLGQGGPDTQYF | TGTGCCAGCAGTTCCCTGGGGCAGGGGGGCCCAGATACGCAGTATTTT
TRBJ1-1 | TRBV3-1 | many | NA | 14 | CASSQLDTNTEAFF | TGTGCCAGCAGCCAACTCGACACGAACACTGAAGCTTTCTTT
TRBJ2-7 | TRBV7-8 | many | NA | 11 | CASSFQYEQYF | TGTGCCAGCAGCTTCCAATACGAGCAGTACTTC
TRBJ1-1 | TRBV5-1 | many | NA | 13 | CASSFGQGLEAFF | TGCGCCAGCAGTTTCGGCCAGGGTCTTGAAGCTTTCTTT
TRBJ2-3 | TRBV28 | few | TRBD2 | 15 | CASSFGLAGRDTQYF | TGTGCCAGCAGTTTCGGACTAGCGGGGCGTGATACGCAGTATTTT
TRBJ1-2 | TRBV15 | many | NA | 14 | CATSRDWAGSGYTF | TGTGCCACCAGCAGAGATTGGGCCGGATCTGGCTACACCTTC
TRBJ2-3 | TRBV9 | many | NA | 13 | CASSVSPPDTQYF | TGTGCCAGCAGCGTCTCTCCGCCAGATACGCAGTATTTT
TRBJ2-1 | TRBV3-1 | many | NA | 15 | CASSPRFPSYNEQFF | TGTGCCAGCAGCCCCCGCTTCCCCTCCTACAATGAGCAGTTCTTC
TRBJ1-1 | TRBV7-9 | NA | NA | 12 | CASSREGGVAFF | TGTGCCAGCAGCCGCGAGGGAGGGGTAGCTTTCTTT
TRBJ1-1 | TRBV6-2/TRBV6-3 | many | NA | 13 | CASSYQGRTEAFF | TGTGCCAGCAGTTACCAGGGTCGAACTGAAGCTTTCTTT
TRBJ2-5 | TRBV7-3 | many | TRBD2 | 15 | CASSLNGGAGETQYF | TGTGCCAGCAGCTTAAACGGGGGGGCGGGAGAGACCCAGTACTTC
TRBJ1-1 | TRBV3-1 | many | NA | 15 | CASSQEAEGGTEAFF | TGTGCCAGCAGCCAAGAGGCGGAGGGAGGGACTGAAGCTTTCTTT
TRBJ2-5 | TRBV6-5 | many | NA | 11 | CASSSLGTQYF | TGTGCCAGCAGTTCCTTGGGGACCCAGTACTTC